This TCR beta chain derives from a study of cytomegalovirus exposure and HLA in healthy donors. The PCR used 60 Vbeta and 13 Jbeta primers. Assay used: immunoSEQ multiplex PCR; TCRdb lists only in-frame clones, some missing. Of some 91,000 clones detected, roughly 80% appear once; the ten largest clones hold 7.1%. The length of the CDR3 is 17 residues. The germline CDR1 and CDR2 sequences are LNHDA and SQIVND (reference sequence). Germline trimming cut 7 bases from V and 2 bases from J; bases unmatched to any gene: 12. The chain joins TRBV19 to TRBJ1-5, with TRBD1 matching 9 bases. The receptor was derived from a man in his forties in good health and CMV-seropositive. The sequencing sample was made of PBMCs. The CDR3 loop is CASTTRDRVSGNQPQHF. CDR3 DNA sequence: TGTGCCAGTACCACCCGGGACAGGGTGAGTGGCAATCAGCCCCAGCATTTT.